This T cell receptor beta chain is from a study of blood T cell repertoires in COVID-19. Study context: Sites across the United States, Italy and Spain contributed samples from acute and convalescent COVID-19. The analysed material was cDNA or gDNA that came from T cells, B-cell-depleted T cells, or PBMCs.

The CDR3 has 14 residues. The V end was cut by 5 bases, the J end by 5 bases, with 15 bases between. Looked up from germline, CDR1 is SGHVS and CDR2 is FNYEAQ. Per the authors' pipeline: The authors estimated nucleated cell counts from reference gene primer amplification. TCRdb's copy holds only in-frame clones and misses some; the assay was immunoSEQ multiplex PCR. V and J calls and clone size follow that table, whereas D and trimming were derived from the DNA. Of 250,000 to 400,000 clones in the sample, under 90% were seen once. One Seattle source followed patients from active infection through their disease course.

The sample was peripheral blood. The receptor comes from a woman aged 25-40 years with COVID-19, enrolled during active disease. V gene TRBV7-6 combines with J gene TRBJ1-1; D is uncertain. Here the CDR3 DNA reads TGTGCCAGCAGCCCCCGAGGGATAGGGACTGAAGCTTTCTTT. Protein product: CASSPRGIGTEAFF.